This T cell receptor (beta chain) was sequenced for a study of blood T cell repertoires in COVID-19. Looking at the study overall: The origin of the acute and convalescent COVID-19 samples was the United States, Italy and Spain.

All enrollees were roughly 18 to 100 years old and from fewer than 30 US areas. Donors were grouped by their self-reported clinical history. Authors' methods: Estimation of nucleated cell counts was performed using reference gene primer amplification. Clones were read by immunoSEQ multiplex PCR, and TCRdb kept only the in-frame ones, dropping some. The V and J calls and clone size are taken from that table; D and trimming were inferred from the DNA. The table lists about 240,000 clones, 75% to 90% of them singletons. The CDR3 totals 12 residues. V was pared by 2 bases and J by 10 bases, with 11 bases between. The germline CDR1 and CDR2 sequences are MNHNY and SVGAGI (reference sequence).

The chain employs TRBV6-6 and TRBJ1-1, with D hard to call. This receptor was obtained from a woman in her 40s with acute COVID-19. The sample taken for sequencing was PBMCs or T cells enriched from blood (not recorded which). The CDR3 DNA sequence: TGTGCCAGCAGTTACCCCTCTAGTACAGCTTTCTTT. This codes for CASSYPSSTAFF.